This T cell receptor (beta chain) originates from a study of T cells in Graves' hyperthyroidism and ophthalmopathy. Study results and limitations: In validation, the model predicted ophthalmopathy. These predictions came a median roughly six months before onset. The authors' 13 V-J model separated ophthalmopathy from stable hyperthyroidism.

Amplification of TCR beta CDR3 regions was performed using RNA transcripts as template. An initial round of RT-PCR targeting the TCR CDR3 relied on the HTBI primer set. TCRdb ran MiXCR on the multiplex PCR reads and lists one entry per CDR3 protein. Of hundreds of thousands of distinct CDR3 sequences detected, 16% appear once; the ten largest clones hold 3% to 4%. The CDR3 runs 14 residues. The V gene's germline CDR1 is SNHLY and CDR2 FYNNEI. With 7 bases removed from V and 6 bases from J, the gap between germline ends came to 16 bases. The sample holds many counts of this clonotype. Its antigen is unidentified.

This chain uses TRBV2 with TRBJ2-1; unclear D gene. This TCR derives from a middle-aged woman with Graves' ophthalmopathy. Sequencing input: blood. CDR3 coding DNA: TGTGCCAGCACCCCGGCAACCCAGTCCAATGAGCAGTTCTTC. As protein: CASTPATQSNEQFF.